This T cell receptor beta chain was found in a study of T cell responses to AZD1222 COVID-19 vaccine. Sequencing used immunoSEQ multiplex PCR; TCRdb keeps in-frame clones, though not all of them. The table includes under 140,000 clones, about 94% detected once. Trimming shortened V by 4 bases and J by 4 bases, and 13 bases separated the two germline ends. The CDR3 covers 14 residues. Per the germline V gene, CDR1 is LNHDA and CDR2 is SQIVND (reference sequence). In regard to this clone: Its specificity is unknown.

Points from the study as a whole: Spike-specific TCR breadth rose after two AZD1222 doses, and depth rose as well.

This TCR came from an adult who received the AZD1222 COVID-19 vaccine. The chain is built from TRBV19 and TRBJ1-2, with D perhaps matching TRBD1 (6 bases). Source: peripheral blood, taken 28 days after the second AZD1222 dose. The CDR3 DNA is TGTGCCAGTAGTACACAGGGTTTAAGCTATGGCTACACCTTC. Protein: CASSTQGLSYGYTF.